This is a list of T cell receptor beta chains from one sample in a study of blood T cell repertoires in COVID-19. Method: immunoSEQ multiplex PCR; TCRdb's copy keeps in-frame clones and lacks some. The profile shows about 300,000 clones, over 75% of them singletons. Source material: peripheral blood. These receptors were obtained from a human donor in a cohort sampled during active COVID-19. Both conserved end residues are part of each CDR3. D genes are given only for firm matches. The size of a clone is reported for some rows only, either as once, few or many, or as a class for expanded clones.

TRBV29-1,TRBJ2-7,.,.,TGCAGCGTTGGGGGGGATCCTCGAGAGCAGTACTTC,CSVGGDPREQYF
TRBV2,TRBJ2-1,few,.,TGTGCCAGCAGTGGACAATCCTACAATGAGCAGTTCTTC,CASSGQSYNEQFF
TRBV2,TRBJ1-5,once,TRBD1,TGTGCCAGCAGTAAATTCCAGGGGGCGAGTGAGCCCCAGCATTTT,CASSKFQGASEPQHF
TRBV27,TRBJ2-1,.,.,TGTGCCAGCCCTTCATTAGGGACAGGGGGGACTAGCGGTTTCTTC,CASPSLGTGGTSGFF
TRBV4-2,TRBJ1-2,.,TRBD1,TGTGCCAGCAGCCAAGGGCGGACCGGGACAGTAAGTGGCTACACCTTC,CASSQGRTGTVSGYTF
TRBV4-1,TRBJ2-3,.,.,TGCGCCAGCGGGCCACAAACAGGGAATACGCAGTATTTT,CASGPQTGNTQYF
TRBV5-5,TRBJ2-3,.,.,TGTGCCAGCAGCCAGGACAGTCTAGGCACAGATACGCAGTATTTT,CASSQDSLGTDTQYF
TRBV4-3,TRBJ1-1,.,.,TGCGCCAGCAGCAGGGGGAGAAACACTGAAGCTTTCTTT,CASSRGRNTEAFF
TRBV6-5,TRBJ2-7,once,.,TGTGCCAGCAGCACTGGGACTTTGTTTACCTACGAGCAGTACTTC,CASSTGTLFTYEQYF
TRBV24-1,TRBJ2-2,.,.,TGTGCCACCAGTGATCGGGTCACCGGGGAGCTGTTTTTT,CATSDRVTGELFF
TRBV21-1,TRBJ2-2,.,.,TGTGCCAGCAGCAAAGTTCCACAGGGGGCCGGGGACACCGGGGAGCTGTTTTTT,CASSKVPQGAGDTGELFF
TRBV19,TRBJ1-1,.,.,TGTGCCAGTAGCCTAGGTAAGGTCGAAGCTTTCTTT,CASSLGKVEAFF
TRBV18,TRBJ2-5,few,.,TGTGCCAGCTCACCACCTCTTCGAGAGACCCAGTACTTC,CASSPPLRETQYF
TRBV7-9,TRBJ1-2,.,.,TGTGCCAGCATCCAGGTTGGGTCGAGCTATGGCTACACCTTC,CASIQVGSSYGYTF
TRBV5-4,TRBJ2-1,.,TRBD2,TGTGCCAGCAGCTCCCACCCCATAGCGGGTCTACCGAAAGAGCAGTTCTTC,CASSSHPIAGLPKEQFF
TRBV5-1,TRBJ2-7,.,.,TGCGCCAGCAGCTTGTCCCCCGGCTACGAGCAGTACTTC,CASSLSPGYEQYF
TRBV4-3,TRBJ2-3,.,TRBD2,TGCGCCAGCAGCCAGATAGCGGGAGGCGAGCCGCAGTATTTT,CASSQIAGGEPQYF
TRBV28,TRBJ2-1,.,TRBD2,TGTGCCAGCAGCTCCGGACTAGTTGAGCAGTTCTTC,CASSSGLVEQFF
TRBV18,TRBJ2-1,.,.,TGTGCCAGCTCACCCGCCGTGGCGGGGGCGCGCAACAATGAGCAGTTCTTC,CASSPAVAGARNNEQFF
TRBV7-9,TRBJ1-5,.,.,TGTGCCAGCAGCCCCCAGGGGAGTCAGCCCCAGCATTTT,CASSPQGSQPQHF
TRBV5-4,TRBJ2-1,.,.,TGTGCCAGCAGCTTGGATGGCTCAAGCTCCTACAATGAGCAGTTCTTC,CASSLDGSSSYNEQFF
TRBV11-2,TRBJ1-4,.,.,TGTGCCAGCAGCTTTAGCGAAAAACTGTTTTTT,CASSFSEKLFF
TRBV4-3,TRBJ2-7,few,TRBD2,TGCGCCAGCAGCCAAGGACTAGCGGGAGGGGCACCCTACGAGCAGTACTTC,CASSQGLAGGAPYEQYF
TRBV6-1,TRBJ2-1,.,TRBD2,TGTGCCAGCAGTGACCCGGGAGCGGGAGGGTACAATGAGCAGTTCTTC,CASSDPGAGGYNEQFF
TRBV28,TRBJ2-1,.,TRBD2,TGTGCCAGCAGTTTATTGTCTAGCGGGAGGACACTCTCCTACAATGAGCAGTTCTTC,CASSLLSSGRTLSYNEQFF
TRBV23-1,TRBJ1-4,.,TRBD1,TGCGCCAGCAGTCAATCGGTGGAAGGGACAGGGCTTGAAAAACTGTTTTTT,CASSQSVEGTGLEKLFF
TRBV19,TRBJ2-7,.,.,TGTGCCAGTAGCTACGCGTCATTTTACGAGCAGTACTTC,CASSYASFYEQYF
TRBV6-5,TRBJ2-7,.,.,TGTGCCAGCAGGGGCAGTATCTGGGACGAGCAGTACTTC,CASRGSIWDEQYF
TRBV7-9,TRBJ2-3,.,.,TGTGCCGGATCCATCGGGGGAGGAACGCAGTATTTT,CAGSIGGGTQYF
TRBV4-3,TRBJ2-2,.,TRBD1,TGCGCCAGCAGCCAAGAGAAGGGGGCCACCGGGGAGCTGTTTTTT,CASSQEKGATGELFF
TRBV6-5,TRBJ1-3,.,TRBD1,TGTGCCAGCAGTTACAGACAGGGGGCGTCTGGAAACACCATATATTTT,CASSYRQGASGNTIYF
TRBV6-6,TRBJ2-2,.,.,TGTGCCAGCAGTTACTCGCAACTAGTTGGGGAGCTGTTTTTT,CASSYSQLVGELFF
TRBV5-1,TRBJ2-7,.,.,TGCGCCAGCAGCTTGGAAACGACAGGCTACGAGCAGTACTTC,CASSLETTGYEQYF
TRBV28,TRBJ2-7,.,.,TGTGCCACCCAATTGGGAGTCAGCTCCTACGAGCAGTACTTC,CATQLGVSSYEQYF
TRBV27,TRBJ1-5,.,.,TGTGCCAGCAGGGTCATGAGGAGGGGAGGCCGAATGGAGCCCCAGCATTTT,CASRVMRRGGRMEPQHF
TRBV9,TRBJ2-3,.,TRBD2,TGTGCCAGCAGCGTAGAACTAGCGGGAGTAATAGATACGCAGTATTTT,CASSVELAGVIDTQYF
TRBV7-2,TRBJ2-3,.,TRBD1,TGTGCCAGCAGCCCACAAGGGACAGGGGCAGATACGCAGTATTTT,CASSPQGTGADTQYF
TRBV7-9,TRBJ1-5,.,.,TGTGCCAGCAGCTACTCACAGGGCCATCAGCCCCAGCATTTT,CASSYSQGHQPQHF
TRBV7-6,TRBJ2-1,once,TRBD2,TGTGCCAGCAGCTTCCTGGCGGGAGGCGGGGATGAGCAGTTCTTC,CASSFLAGGGDEQFF
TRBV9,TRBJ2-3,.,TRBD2,TGTGCCAGCAGCCTGAGCGGGAGGGGCACAGATACGCAGTATTTT,CASSLSGRGTDTQYF